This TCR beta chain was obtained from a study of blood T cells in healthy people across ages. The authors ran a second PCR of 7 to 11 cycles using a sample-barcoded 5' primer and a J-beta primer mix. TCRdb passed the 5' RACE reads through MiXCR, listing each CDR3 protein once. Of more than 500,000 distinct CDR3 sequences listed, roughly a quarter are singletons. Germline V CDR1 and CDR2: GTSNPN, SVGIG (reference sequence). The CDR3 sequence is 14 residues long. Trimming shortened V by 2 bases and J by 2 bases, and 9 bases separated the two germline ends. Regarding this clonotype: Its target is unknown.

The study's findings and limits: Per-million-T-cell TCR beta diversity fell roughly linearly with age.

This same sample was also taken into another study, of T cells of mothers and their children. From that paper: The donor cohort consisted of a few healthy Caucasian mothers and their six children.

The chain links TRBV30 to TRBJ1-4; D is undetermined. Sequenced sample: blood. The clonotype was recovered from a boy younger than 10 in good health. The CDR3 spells CAWSKRMTNEKLFF. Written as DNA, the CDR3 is TGTGCCTGGAGTAAACGAATGACTAATGAAAAACTGTTTTTT.